Sequencing of this TCR beta chain was carried out in a study of Ad26.COV2.S vaccination and SARS-CoV-2 variants. V was clipped by 5 bases and J by 1 base, with 12 bases between them. The CDR3 is 16 residues long. Per germline, CDR1 SEHNR and CDR2 FQNEAQ (reference sequence). Study-wide results and caveats: Spike-specific TCR breadth was greater after Ad26.COV2.S than placebo.

Sequencing used immunoSEQ multiplex PCR; TCRdb keeps in-frame clones, though not all of them. The sample contains some 320,000 clones, 70% to 90% of which appear only once. Treatment given: roughly 19 received Ad26.COV2.S at low or high dose, single or two shots; about five received placebo; per-sample allocation not given. Sampling was performed 63 days after the first vaccine or placebo injection. At a Boston site, the person donating was an adult of 18-55 years. Comment on this clone: Its antigen is undetermined.

This chain links TRBV7-9 with TRBJ2-6; D is unresolved. The sequenced sample was peripheral blood, obtained in a trial of Ad26.COV2.S vaccine versus placebo. The sequence was collected from a person aged 18-60 years who received the Ad26.COV2.S COVID-19 vaccine or a placebo. Written as DNA, the CDR3 is TGTGCCAGCAGCGTCCAGACTTTATCTGGGGCCAACGTCCTGACTTTC. As protein: CASSVQTLSGANVLTF. Filled out from reference TRBV7-9 and TRBJ2-6, the complete variable domain reads DTGVSQNPRHKITKRGQNVTFRCDPISEHNRLYWYRQTLGQGPEFLTYFQNEAQLEKSRLLSDRFSAERPKGSFSTLEIQRTEQGDSAMYLCASSVQTLSGANVLTFGAGSRLTVL.